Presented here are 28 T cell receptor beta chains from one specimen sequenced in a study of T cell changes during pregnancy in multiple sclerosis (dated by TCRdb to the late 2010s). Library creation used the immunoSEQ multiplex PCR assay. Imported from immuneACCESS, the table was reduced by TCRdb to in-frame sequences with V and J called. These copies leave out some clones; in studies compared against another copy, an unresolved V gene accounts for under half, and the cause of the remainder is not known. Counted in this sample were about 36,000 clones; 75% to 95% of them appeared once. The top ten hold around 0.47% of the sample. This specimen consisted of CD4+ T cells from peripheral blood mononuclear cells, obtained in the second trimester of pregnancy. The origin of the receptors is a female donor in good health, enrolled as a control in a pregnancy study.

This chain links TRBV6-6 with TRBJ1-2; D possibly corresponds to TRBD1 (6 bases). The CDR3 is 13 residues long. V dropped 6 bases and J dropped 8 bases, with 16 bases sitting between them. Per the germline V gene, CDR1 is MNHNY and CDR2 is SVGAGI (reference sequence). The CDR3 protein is CASRLIQGYGYTF. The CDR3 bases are TGTGCCAGCAGACTTATACAGGGATACGGCTACACCTTC.

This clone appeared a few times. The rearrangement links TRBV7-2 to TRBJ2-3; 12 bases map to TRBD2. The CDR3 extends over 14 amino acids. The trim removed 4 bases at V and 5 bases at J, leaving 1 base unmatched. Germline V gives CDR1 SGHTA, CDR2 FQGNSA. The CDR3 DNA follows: TGTGCCAGCAGCTGGGGACTAGCGGGAGATACGCAGTATTTT. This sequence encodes CASSWGLAGDTQYF.

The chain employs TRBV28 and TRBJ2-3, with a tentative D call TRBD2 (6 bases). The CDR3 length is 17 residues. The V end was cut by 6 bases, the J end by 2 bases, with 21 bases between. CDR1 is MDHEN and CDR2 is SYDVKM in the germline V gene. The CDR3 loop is CASRPETGLGLTDTQYF. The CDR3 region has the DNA TGTGCCAGCAGGCCGGAGACGGGACTGGGGCTCACAGATACGCAGTATTTT.

The CDR3 DNA reads TGTGCCAGCGGGTGGACTAGCGGGAGGAGGGAGCAGTACTTC. It specifies CASGWTSGRREQYF. The rearrangement joins TRBV27 to TRBJ2-7; TRBD2 aligns across 14 bases. CDR1 is MNHEY and CDR2 is SMNVEV in the germline V gene (reference sequence). The CDR3 spans 14 residues. V was pared by 8 bases and J by 7 bases, with 7 bases of the junction left unmatched.

CDR3 sequence reads: CASSLATLTGGSHEQYF. The CDR3 DNA sequence: TGCGCCAGCAGCTTGGCAACCCTGACAGGGGGCTCTCACGAGCAGTACTTC. The V gene is TRBV5-1, the J gene TRBJ2-7, with TRBD1 matching over 10 bases. V trimming: 0 bases; J trimming: 5 bases; junction bases outside the gene matches: 11. The CDR3 spans 17 residues. Germline V gives CDR1 SGHRS, CDR2 YFSETQ.

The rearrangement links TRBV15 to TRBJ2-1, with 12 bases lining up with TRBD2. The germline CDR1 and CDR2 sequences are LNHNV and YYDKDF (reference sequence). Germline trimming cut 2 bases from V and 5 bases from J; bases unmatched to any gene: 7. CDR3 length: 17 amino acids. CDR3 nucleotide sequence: TGTGCCACCAGCAGATCGACCACTAGCGGGAGGAACAATGAGCAGTTCTTC. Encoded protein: CATSRSTTSGRNNEQFF.

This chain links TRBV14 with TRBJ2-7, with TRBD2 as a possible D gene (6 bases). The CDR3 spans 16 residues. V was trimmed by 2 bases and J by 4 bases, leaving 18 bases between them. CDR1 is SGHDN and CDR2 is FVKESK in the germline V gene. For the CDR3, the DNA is TGTGCCAGCAGCCAAAGGGGCGGGACTTCGGATTACGAGCAGTACTTC. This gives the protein CASSQRGGTSDYEQYF.

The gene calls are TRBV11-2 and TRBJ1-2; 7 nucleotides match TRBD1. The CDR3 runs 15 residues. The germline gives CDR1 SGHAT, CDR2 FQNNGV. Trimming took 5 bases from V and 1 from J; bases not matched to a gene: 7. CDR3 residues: CASSPLTGFNYGYTF. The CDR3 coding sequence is TGTGCCAGCAGCCCCTTGACAGGGTTTAACTATGGCTACACCTTC.

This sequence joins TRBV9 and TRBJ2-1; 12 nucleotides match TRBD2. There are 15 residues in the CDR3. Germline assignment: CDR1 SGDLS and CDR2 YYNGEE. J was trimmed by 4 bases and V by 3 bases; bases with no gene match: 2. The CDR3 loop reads CASSASGGVYNEQFF. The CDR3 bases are TGTGCCAGCAGCGCTAGCGGGGGGGTTTACAATGAGCAGTTCTTC.

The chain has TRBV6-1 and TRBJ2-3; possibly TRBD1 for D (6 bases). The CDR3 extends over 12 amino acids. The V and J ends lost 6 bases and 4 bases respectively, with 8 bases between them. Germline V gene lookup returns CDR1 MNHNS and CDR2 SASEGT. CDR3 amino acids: CASSHRADTQYF. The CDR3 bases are TGTGCCAGCAGCCACAGGGCAGATACGCAGTATTTT.

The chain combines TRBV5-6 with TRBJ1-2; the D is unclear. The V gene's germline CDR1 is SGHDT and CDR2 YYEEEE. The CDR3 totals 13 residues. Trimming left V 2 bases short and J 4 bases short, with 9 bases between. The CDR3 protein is CASSFEGAYGYTF. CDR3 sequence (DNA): TGTGCCAGCAGCTTCGAGGGAGCCTATGGCTACACCTTC.

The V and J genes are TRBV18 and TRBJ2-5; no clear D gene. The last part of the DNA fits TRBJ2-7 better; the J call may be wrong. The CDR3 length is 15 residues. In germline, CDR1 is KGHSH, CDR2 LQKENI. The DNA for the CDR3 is TGTGCCAGCTCATACCCGACTGGCCTCGGCAACGAGCAGTACTTC. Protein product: CASSYPTGLGNEQYF.

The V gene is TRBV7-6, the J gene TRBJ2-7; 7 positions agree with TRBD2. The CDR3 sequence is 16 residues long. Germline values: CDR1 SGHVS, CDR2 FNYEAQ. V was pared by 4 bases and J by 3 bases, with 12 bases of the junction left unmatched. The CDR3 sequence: CASSSYPGRSIYEQYF. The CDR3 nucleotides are TGTGCCAGCAGCTCCTACCCCGGGAGGTCCATCTACGAGCAGTACTTC. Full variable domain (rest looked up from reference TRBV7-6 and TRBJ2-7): GAGVSQSPRYKVTKRGQDVALRCDPISGHVSLYWYRQALGQGPEFLTYFNYEAQQDKSGLPNDRFSAERPEGSISTLTIQRTEQRDSAMYRCASSSYPGRSIYEQYFGPGTRLTVT.

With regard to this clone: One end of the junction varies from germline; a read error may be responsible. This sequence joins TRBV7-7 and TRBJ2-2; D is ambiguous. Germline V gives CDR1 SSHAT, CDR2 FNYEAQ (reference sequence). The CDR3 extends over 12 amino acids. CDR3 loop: CASSFPNGELFF. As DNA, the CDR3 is TGTGCTAGCAGCTTTCCCAACGGGGAGCTGTTTTTT.

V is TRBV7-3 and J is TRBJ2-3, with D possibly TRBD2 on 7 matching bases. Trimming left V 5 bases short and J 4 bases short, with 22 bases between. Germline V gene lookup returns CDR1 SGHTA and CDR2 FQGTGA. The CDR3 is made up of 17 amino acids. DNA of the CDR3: TGTGCCAGCAGCATCGGCCCGAGGGGGGGCGGCGCAGATACGCAGTATTTT. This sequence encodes CASSIGPRGGGADTQYF.

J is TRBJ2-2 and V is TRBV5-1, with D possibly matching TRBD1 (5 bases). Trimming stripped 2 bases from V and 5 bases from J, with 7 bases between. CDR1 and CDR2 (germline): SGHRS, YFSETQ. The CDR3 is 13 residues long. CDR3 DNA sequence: TGCGCCAGCAGCTTAGGGGTAACCGGGGAGCTGTTTTTT. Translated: CASSLGVTGELFF.

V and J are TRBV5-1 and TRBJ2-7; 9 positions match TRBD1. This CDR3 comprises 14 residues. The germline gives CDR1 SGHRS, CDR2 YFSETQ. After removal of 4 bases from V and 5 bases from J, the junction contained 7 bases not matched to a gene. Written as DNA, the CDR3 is TGCGCCAGCAGCCCCGACAGGGGGGAGGACGAGCAGTACTTC. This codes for CASSPDRGEDEQYF.

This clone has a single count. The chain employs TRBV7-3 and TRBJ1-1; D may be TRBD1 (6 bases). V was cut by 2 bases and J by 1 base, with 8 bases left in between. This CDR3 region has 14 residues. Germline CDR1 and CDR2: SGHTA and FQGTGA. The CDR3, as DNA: TGTGCCAGCAGCTTACGACAGGAGAACACTGAAGCTTTCTTT. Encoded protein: CASSLRQENTEAFF.

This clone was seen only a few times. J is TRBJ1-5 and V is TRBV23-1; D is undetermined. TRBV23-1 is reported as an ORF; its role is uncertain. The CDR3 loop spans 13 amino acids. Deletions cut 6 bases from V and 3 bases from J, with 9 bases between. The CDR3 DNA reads TGCGCCAGCAGGAGGAAAAACAATCAGCCCCAGCATTTT. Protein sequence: CASRRKNNQPQHF.

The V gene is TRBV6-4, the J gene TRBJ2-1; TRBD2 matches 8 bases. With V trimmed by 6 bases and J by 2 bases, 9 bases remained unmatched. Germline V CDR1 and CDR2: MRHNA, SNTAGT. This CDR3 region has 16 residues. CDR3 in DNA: TGTGCCAGCAGCCCCCGGAGCGGGAGTACCTACAATGAGCAGTTCTTC. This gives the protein CASSPRSGSTYNEQFF.

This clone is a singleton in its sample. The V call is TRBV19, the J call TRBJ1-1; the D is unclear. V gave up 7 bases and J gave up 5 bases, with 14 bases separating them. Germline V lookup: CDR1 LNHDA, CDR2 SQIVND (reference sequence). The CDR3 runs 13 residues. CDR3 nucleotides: TGTGCCAGTACCTTCGCCCCGGGGACTGAAGCTTTCTTT. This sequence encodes CASTFAPGTEAFF.

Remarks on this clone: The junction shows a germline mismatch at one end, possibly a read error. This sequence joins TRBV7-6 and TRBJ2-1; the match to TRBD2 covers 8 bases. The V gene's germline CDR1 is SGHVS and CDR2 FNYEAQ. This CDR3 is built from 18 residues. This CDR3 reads CANSPTPAGANLYNEQFF. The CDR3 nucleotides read TGTGCCAACAGCCCGACTCCAGCGGGGGCCAATCTATACAATGAGCAGTTCTTC.

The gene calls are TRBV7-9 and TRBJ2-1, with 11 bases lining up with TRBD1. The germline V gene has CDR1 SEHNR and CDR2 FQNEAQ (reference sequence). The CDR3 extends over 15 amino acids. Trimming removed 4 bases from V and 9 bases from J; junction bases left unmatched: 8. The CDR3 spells CASSSPGTGGTEQFF. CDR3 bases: TGTGCCAGCAGCTCGCCCGGGACAGGGGGGACTGAGCAGTTCTTC.

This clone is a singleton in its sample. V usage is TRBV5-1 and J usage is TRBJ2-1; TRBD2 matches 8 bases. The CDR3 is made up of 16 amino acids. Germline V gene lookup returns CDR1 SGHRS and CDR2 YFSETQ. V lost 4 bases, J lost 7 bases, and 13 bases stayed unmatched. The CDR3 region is CASSPPFSGTINEQFF. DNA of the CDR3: TGCGCCAGCAGCCCCCCTTTTAGCGGGACTATAAATGAGCAGTTCTTC.

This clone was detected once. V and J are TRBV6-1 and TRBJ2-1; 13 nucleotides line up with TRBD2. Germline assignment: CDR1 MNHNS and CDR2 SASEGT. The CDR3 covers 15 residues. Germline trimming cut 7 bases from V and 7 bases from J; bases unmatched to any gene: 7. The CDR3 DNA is TGTGCCAGCATAACTAGCGGGAGGGAGATAAATGAGCAGTTCTTC. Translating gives CASITSGREINEQFF.

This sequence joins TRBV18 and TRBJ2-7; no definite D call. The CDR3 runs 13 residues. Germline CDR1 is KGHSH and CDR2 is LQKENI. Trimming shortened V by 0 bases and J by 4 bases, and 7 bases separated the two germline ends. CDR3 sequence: CASSPPGLYEQYF. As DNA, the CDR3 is TGTGCCAGCTCACCACCCGGGTTATACGAGCAGTACTTC.

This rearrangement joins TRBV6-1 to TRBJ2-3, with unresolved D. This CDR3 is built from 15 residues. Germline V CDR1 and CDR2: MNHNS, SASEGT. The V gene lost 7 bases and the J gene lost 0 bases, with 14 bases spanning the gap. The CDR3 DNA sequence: TGTGCCAGCACCATTTTGACAACTAGCACAGATACGCAGTATTTT. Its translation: CASTILTTSTDTQYF.

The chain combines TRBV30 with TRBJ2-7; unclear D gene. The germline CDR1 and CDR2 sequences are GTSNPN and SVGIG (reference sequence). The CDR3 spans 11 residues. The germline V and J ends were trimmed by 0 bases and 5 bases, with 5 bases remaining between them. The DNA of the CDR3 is TGTGCCTGGAGTGTATTAAACGAGCAGTACTTC. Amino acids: CAWSVLNEQYF.